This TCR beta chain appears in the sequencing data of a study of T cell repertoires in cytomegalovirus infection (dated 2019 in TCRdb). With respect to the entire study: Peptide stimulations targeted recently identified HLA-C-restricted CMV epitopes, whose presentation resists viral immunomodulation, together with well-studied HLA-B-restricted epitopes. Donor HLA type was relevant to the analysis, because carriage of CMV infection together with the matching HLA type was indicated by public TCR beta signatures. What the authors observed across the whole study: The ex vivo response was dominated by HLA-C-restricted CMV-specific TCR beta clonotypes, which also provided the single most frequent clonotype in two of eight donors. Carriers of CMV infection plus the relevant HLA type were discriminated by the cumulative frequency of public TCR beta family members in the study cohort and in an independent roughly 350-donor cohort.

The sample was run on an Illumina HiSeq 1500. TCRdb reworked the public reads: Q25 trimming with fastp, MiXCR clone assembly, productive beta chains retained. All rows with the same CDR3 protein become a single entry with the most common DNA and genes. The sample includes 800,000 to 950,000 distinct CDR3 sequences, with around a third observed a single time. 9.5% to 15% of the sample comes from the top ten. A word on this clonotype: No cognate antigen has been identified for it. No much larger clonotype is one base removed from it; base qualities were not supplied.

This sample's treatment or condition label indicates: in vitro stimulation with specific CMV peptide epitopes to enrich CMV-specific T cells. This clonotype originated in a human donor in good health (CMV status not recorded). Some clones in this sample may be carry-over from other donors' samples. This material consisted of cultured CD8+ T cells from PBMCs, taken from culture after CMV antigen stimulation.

The nucleotides read TGTGCCATCAGTGAGCAGGGGACGCCCAAAGGGAATGAGCAGTTCTTC. Its amino acids are CAISEQGTPKGNEQFF. Recombination joined TRBV10-3 with TRBJ2-1, and TRBD1 may be the D gene, going by 6 matching bases. Trimming takes 2 bases from V and 7 bases from J, and the germline ends sit 18 bases apart. For CDR1 and CDR2, the germline V gene lists ENHRY and SYGVKD. Spanning cysteine to phenylalanine, the CDR3 consists of 16 amino acids. The read is trimmed to its CDR3 DNA, 48 bases read in frame from base 1.